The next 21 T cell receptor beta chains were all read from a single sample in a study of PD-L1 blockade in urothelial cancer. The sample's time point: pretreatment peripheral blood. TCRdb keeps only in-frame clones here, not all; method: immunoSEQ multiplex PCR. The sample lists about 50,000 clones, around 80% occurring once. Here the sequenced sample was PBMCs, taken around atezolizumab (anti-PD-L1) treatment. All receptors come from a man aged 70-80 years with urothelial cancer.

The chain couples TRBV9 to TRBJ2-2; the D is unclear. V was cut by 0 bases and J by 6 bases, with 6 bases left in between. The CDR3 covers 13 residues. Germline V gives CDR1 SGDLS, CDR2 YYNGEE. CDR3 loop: CASSVAVSGELFF. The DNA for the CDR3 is TGTGCCAGCAGCGTAGCGGTCTCCGGGGAGCTGTTTTTT.

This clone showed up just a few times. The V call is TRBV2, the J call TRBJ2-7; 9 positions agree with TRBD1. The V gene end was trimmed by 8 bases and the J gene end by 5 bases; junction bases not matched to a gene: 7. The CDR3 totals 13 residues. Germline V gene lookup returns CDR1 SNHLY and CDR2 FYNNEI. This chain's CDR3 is CASWTGALHEQYF. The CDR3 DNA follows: TGTGCCAGCTGGACAGGGGCCCTCCACGAGCAGTACTTC.

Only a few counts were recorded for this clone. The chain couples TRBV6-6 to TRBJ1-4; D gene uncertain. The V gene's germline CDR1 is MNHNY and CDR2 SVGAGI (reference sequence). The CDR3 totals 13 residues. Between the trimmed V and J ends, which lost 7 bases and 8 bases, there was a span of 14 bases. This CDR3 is CASNKEGREKLFF. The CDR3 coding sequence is TGTGCCAGCAATAAGGAGGGAAGGGAAAAACTGTTTTTT.

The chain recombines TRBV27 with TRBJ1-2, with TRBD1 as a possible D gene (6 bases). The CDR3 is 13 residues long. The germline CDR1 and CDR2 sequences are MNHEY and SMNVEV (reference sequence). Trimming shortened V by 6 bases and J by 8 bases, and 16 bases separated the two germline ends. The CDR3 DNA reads TGTGCCAGCAGCCCCGACAGGTCTGGCGGCTACACCTTC. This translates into CASSPDRSGGYTF.

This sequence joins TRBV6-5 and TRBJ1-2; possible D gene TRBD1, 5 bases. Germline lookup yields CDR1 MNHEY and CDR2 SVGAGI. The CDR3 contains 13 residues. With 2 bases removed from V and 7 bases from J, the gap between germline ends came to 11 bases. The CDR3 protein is CASSYRGTGGYTF. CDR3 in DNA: TGTGCCAGCAGTTACCGGGGGACCGGTGGCTACACCTTC.

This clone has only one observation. CDR3 in amino acids: CAISESRGTNYGYTF. The CDR3 DNA reads as TGTGCCATCAGTGAGTCGCGAGGAACCAACTATGGCTACACCTTC. V is TRBV10-3 and J is TRBJ1-2; no definite D call. With 0 bases removed from V and 2 bases from J, the gap between germline ends came to 10 bases. The CDR3 is 15 residues long. The germline gives CDR1 ENHRY, CDR2 SYGVKD.

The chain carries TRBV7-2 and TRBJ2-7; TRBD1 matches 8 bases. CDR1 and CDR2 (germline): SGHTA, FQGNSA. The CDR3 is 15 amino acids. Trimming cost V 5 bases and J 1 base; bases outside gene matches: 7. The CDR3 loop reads CASSPDRGLSYEQYF. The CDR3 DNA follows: TGTGCCAGCAGCCCCGACAGGGGTTTATCCTACGAGCAGTACTTC.

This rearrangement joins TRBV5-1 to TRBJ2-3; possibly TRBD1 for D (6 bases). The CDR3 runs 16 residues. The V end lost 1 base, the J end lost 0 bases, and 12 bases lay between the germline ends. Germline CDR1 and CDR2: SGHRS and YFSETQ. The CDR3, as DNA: TGCGCCAGCAGCTTGTGGTCAGGGGCTAGCACAGATACGCAGTATTTT. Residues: CASSLWSGASTDTQYF.

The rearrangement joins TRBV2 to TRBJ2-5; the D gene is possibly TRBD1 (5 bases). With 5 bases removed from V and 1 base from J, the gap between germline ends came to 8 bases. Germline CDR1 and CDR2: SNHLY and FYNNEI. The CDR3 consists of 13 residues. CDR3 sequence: CASSRQSQETQYF. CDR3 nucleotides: TGTGCCAGCAGTCGACAGTCCCAAGAGACCCAGTACTTC.

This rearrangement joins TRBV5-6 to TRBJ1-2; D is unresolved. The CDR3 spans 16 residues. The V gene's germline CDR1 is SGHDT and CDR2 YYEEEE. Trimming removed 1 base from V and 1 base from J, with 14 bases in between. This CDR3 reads CASSLRGIERNYGYTF. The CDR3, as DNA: TGTGCCAGCAGCTTGCGCGGGATAGAACGTAACTATGGCTACACCTTC.

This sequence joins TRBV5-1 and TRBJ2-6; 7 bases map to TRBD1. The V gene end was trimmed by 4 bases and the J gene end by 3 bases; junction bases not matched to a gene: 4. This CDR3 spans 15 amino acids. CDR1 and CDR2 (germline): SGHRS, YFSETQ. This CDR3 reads CASSTQGYGANVLTF. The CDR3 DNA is TGCGCCAGCAGCACACAGGGGTATGGGGCCAACGTCCTGACTTTC.

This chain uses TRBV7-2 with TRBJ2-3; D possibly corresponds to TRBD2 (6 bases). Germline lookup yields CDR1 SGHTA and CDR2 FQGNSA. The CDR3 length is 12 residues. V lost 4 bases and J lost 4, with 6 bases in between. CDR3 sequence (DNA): TGTGCCAGCAGCTGGGAGGCAGATACGCAGTATTTT. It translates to CASSWEADTQYF.

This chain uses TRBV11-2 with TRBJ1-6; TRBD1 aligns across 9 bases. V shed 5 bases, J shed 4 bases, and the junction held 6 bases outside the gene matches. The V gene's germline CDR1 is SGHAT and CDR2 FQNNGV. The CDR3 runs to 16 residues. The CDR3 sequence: CASSQGQGYYNSPLHF. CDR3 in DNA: TGTGCCAGCAGCCAGGGACAGGGATATTATAATTCACCCCTCCACTTT.

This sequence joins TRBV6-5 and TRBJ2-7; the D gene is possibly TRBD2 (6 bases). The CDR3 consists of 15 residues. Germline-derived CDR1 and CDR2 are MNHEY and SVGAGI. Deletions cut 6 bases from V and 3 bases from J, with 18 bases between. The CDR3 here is CASRESGTVNYEQYF. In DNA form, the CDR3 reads TGTGCCAGCAGAGAATCCGGGACTGTAAACTACGAGCAGTACTTC.

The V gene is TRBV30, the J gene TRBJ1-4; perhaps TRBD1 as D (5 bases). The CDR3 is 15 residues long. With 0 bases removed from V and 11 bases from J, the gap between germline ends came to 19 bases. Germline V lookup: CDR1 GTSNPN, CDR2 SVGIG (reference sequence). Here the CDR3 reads CAWSVTGHETSKLFF. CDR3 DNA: TGTGCCTGGAGTGTTACCGGACACGAAACATCTAAACTGTTTTTT.

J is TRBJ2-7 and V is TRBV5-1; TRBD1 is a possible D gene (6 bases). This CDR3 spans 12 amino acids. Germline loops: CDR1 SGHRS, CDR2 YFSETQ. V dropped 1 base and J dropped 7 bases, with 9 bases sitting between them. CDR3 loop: CASSLNRVEQYF. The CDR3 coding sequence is TGCGCCAGCAGCTTGAACAGGGTGGAGCAGTACTTC.

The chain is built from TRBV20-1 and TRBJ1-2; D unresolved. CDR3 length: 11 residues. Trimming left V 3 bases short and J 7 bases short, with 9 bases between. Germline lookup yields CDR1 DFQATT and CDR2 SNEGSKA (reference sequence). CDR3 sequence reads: CSARKLSGYTF. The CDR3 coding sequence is TGCAGTGCTAGGAAACTCTCTGGCTACACCTTC.

The CDR3 coding sequence is TGCGCCAGCAGCCAGGACCACCTGAGGGCTAGCGGGAGGGCCATGAACACCGGGGAGCTGTTTTTT. The encoded protein is CASSQDHLRASGRAMNTGELFF. The chain recombines TRBV4-1 with TRBJ2-2, with 12 nucleotides matching TRBD2. Germline V gene sequence: CDR1 MGHRA, CDR2 YSYEKL. With V trimmed by 3 bases and J by 1 base, 18 bases remained unmatched. This CDR3 has 22 residues.

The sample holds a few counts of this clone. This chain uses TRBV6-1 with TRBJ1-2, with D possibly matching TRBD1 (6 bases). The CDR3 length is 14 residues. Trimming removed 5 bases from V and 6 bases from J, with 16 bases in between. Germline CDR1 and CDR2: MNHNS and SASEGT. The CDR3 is CASSRGGAGDGYTF. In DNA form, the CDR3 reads TGTGCCAGCAGTAGAGGGGGAGCTGGTGATGGCTACACCTTC.

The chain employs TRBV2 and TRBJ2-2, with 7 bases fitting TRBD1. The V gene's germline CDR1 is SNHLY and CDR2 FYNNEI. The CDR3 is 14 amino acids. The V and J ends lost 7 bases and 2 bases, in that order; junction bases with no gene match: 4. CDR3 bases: TGTGCCAGCAAGGGACAGCTTAACACCGGGGAGCTGTTTTTT. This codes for CASKGQLNTGELFF. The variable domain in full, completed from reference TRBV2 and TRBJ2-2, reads EPEVTQTPSHQVTQMGQEVILRCVPISNHLYFYWYRQILGQKVEFLVSFYNNEISEKSEIFDDQFSVERPDGSNFTLKIRSTKLEDSAMYFCASKGQLNTGELFFGEGSRLTVL.

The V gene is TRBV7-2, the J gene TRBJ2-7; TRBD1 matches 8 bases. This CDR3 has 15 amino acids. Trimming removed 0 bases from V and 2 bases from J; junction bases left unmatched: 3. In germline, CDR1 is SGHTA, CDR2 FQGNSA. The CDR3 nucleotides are TGTGCCAGCAGCTTAGCCGGACAGGGACCCTACGAGCAGTACTTC. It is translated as CASSLAGQGPYEQYF.